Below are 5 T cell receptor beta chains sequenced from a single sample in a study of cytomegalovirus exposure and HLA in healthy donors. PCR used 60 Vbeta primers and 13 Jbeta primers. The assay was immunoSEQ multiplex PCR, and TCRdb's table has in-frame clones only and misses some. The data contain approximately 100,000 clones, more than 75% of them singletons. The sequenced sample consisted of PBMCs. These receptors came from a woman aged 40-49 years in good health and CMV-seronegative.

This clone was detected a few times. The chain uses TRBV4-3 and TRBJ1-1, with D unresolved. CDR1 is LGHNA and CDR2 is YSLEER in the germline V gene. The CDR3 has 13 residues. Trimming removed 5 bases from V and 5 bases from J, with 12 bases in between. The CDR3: CASSWGSATEAFF. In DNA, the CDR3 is TGCGCCAGCAGCTGGGGTAGCGCGACTGAAGCTTTCTTT.

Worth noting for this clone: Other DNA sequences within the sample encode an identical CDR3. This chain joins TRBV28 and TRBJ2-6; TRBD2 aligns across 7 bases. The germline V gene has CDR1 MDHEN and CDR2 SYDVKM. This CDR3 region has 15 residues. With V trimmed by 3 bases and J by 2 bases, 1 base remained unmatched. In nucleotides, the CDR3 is TGTGCCAGCAGTTTGGGAGGGGCTGGGGCCAACGTCCTGACTTTC. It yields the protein CASSLGGAGANVLTF.

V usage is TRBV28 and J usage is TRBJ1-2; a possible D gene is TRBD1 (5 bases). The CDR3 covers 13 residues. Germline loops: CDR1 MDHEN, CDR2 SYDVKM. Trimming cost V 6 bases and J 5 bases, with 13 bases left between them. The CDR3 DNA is TGTGCCAGCAGATACGACAGCTATTATGGCTACACCTTC. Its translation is CASRYDSYYGYTF.

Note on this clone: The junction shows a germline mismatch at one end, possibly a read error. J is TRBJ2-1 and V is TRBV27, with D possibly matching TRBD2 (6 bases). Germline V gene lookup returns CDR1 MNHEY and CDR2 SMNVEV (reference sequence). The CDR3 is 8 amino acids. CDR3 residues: CAGHPGVF. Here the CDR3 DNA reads TGTGCCGGCCACCCGGGGGTCTTC.

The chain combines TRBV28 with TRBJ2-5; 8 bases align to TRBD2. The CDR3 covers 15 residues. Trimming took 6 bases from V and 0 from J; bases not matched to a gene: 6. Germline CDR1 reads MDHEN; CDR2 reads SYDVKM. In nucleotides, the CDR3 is TGTGCCAGCAGGCCCGGGGGGGGGTACCAAGAGACCCAGTACTTC. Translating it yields CASRPGGGYQETQYF.